The present T cell receptor (beta chain) was sequenced within a study of regulatory T cells in long-lasting Graves disease. Regarding the study as a whole: Repertoires from persistent disease leaned toward TRBV28, TRBJ1-2 and TRBJ2-5.

Germline CDR1 and CDR2: DFQATT and SNEGSKA (reference sequence). CDR3 length: 15 amino acids. The ends were cut back, 0 bases at V and 0 bases at J, with 12 bases in the middle. Time point reported: newly diagnosed GD, antithyroid drugs for less than 3 months. With RNA extracted from PBMCs as input, the TCR library was made. This clonotype was observed a few times. Antigen unknown. To make TCR beta libraries, researchers used iRepertoire HTBI primers and Arm-PCR of CDR3 regions. Authors' methods: Identification yielded some 60 TRBV and about 15 TRBJ segments across samples. In TCRdb, the multiplex PCR reads were re-called with MiXCR into one record per CDR3 protein. TCRdb assigned the V and J calls; the authors' analysis was not used. In the table there are 200,000 to 250,000 distinct CDR3 sequences, roughly 19% of which are singletons. These sequences were also reported in another study, on T cells in Graves' hyperthyroidism and ophthalmopathy. Turning to that study: The TCR CDR3 was amplified in a first-round RT-PCR using the HTBI primer set. In blood, most of the thyroid clonotypes expanded above 0.001 were also present.

The sample was peripheral blood mononuclear cells (PBMCs), taken at new diagnosis, from a patient treated with antithyroid drugs. The rearrangement uses TRBV20-1 and TRBJ2-7; a possible D gene is TRBD1 (5 bases). The source of this sequence is a woman in her twenties or thirties with Graves disease. CDR3 amino acids: CSARDYRSHSYEQYF. The CDR3 nucleotides are TGCAGTGCTAGAGATTACAGGAGTCACTCCTACGAGCAGTACTTC.